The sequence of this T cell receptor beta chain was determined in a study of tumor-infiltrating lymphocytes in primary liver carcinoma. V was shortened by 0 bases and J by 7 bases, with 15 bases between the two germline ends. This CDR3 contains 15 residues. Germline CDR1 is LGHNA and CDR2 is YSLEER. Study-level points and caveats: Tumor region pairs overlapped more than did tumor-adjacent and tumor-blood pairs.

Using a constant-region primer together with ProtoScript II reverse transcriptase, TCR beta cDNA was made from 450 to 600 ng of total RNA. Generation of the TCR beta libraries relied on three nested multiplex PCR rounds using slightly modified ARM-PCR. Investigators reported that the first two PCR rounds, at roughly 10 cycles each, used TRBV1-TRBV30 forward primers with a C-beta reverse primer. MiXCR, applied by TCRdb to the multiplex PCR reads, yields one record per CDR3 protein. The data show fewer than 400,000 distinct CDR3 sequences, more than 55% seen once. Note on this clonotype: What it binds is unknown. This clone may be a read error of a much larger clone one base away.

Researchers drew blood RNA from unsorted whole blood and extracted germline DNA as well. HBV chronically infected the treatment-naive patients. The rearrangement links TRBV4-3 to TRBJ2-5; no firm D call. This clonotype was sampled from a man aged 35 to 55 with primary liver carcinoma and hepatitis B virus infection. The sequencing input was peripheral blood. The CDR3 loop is CASSQDRWDRGTQYF. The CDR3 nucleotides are TGCGCCAGCAGCCAAGATCGCTGGGATCGAGGGACCCAGTACTTC.